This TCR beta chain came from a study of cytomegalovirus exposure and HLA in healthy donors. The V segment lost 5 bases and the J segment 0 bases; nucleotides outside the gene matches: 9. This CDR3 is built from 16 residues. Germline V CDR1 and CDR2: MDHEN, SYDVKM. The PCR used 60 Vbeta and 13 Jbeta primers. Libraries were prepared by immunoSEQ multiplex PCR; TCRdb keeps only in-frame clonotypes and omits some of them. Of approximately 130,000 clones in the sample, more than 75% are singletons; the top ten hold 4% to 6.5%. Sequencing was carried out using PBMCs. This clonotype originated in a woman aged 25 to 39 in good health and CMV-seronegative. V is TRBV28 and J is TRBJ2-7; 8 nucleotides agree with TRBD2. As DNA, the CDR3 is TGTGCCAGCAGTCCGGGAGGGAGCCCCCTCTCCTACGAGCAGTACTTC. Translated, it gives CASSPGGSPLSYEQYF. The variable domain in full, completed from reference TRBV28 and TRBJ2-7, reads DVKVTQSSRYLVKRTGEKVFLECVQDMDHENMFWYRQDPGLGLRLIYFSYDVKMKEKGDIPEGYSVSREKKERFSLILESASTNQTSMYLCASSPGGSPLSYEQYFGPGTRLTVT.